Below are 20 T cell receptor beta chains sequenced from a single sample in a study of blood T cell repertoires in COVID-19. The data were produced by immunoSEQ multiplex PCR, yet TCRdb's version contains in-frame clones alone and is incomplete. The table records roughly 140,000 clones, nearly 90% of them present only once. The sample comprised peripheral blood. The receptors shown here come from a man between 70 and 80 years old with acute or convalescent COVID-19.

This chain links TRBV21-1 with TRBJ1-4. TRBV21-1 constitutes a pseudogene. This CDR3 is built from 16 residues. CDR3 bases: TGTGCCAGCCCAAAGCGGGCGGGGACGGTGGATGAAAAACTGTTTTTT. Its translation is CASPKRAGTVDEKLFF.

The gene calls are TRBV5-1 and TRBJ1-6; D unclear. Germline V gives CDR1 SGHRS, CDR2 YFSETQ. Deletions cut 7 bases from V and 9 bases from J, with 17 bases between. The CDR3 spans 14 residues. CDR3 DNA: TGCGCCAGCGCCCGGTCCGGGGAGGGTTCACCCCTCCACTTT. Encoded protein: CASARSGEGSPLHF.

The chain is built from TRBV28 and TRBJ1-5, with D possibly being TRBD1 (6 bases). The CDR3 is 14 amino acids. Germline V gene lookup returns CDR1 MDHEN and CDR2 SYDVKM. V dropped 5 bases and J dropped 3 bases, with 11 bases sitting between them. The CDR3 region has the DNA TGTGCCAGCAGTACGTCAGGGGTCAATCAGCCCCAGCATTTT. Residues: CASSTSGVNQPQHF.

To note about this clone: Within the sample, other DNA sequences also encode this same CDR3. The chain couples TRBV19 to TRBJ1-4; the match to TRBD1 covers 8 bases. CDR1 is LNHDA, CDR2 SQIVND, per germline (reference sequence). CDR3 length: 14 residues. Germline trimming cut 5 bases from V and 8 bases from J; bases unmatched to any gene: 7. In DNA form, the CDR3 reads TGTGCCAGTAGTCCTGGGACAGGCGACGAAAAACTGTTTTTT. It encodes CASSPGTGDEKLFF.

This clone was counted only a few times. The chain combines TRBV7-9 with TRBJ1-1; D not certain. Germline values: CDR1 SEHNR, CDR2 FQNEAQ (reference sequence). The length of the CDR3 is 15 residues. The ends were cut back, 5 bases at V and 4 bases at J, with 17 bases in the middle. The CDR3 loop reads CASSPGRNRRTEAFF. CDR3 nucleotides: TGTGCCAGCAGCCCTGGTAGAAACCGCCGCACTGAAGCTTTCTTT. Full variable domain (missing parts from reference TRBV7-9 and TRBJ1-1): DTGVSQNPRHKITKRGQNVTFRCDPISEHNRLYWYRQTLGQGPEFLTYFQNEAQLEKSRLLSDRFSAERPKGSFSTLEIQRTEQGDSAMYLCASSPGRNRRTEAFFGQGTRLTVV.

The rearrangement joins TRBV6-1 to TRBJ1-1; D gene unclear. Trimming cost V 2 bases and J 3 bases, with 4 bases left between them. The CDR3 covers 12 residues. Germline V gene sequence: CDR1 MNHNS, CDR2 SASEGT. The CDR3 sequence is CASSEYYTEAFF. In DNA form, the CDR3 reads TGTGCCAGCAGTGAATACTACACTGAAGCTTTCTTT.

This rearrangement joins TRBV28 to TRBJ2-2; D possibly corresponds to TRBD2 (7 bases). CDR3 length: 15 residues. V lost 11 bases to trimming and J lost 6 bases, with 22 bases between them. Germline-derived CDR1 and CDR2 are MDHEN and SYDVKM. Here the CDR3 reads CASRPSGTLAGELFF. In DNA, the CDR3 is TGTGCCTCTAGGCCAAGCGGGACACTCGCCGGGGAGCTGTTTTTT.

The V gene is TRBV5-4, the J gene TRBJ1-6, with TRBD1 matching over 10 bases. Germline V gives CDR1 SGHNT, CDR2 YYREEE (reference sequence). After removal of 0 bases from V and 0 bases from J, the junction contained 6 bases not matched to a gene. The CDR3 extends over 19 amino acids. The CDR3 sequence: CASSLAGTGALSYNSPLHF. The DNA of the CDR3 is TGTGCCAGCAGCTTGGCCGGGACAGGGGCTCTCTCCTATAATTCACCCCTCCACTTT.

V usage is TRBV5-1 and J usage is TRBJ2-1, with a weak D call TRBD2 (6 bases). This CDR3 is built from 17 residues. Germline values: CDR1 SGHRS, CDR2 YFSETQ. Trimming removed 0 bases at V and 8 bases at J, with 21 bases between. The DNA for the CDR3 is TGCGCCAGCAGCTTGGCCTTTAGCGGAACCTATGAGGATGAGCAGTTCTTC. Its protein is CASSLAFSGTYEDEQFF.

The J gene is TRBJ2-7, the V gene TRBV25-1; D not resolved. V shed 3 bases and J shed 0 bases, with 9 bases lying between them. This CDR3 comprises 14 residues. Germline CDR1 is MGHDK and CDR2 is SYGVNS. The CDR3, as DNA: TGTGCCAGCAGTGATCCCCGCTACTCCTACGAGCAGTACTTC. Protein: CASSDPRYSYEQYF.

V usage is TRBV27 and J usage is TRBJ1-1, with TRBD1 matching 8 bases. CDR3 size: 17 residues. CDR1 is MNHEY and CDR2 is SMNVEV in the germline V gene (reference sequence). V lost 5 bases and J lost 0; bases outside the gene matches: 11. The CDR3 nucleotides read TGTGCCAGCAGTCCCAGGAGAGACAGGGGACTGAACACTGAAGCTTTCTTT. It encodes CASSPRRDRGLNTEAFF.

CDR3 amino acids: CSVVSGQGYGYTF. DNA of the CDR3: TGCAGCGTTGTATCCGGACAGGGCTATGGCTACACCTTC. The rearrangement uses TRBV29-1 and TRBJ1-2; 8 bases line up with TRBD1. The length of the CDR3 is 13 residues. Germline values: CDR1 SQVTM, CDR2 ANQGSEA. V lost 4 bases, J lost 4 bases, and 5 bases stayed unmatched. Full variable domain (remainder filled in from reference TRBV29-1 and TRBJ1-2): SAVISQKPSRDICQRGTSLTIQCQVDSQVTMMFWYRQQPGQSLTLIATANQGSEATYESGFVIDKFPISRPNLTFSTLTVSNMSPEDSSIYLCSVVSGQGYGYTFGSGTRLTVV.

The CDR3 here is CAISESPGLAWGTDTQYF. CDR3 DNA: TGTGCCATCAGTGAGTCCCCGGGACTAGCGTGGGGCACAGATACGCAGTATTTT. The rearrangement uses TRBV10-3 and TRBJ2-3; TRBD2 aligns across 10 bases. The junction had 7 bases not matched to a gene; V was cut back by 0 bases and J by 1 base. This CDR3 is 18 amino acids long. CDR1 and CDR2 from the germline V gene are ENHRY and SYGVKD.

CDR3 coding DNA: TGTGCCAGCAGCCAAGGATGGGGACTAGCGGGGGCCACGATCCAAGAGACCCAGTACTTC. It yields the protein CASSQGWGLAGATIQETQYF. This chain links TRBV3-1 (or the pseudogene TRBV3-2) with TRBJ2-5, with 14 bases aligning to TRBD2. The CDR3 has 20 residues. Trimming at V came to 1 base and at J to 1 base, leaving 11 bases not matched to a gene. CDR1 and CDR2 from the germline V gene are LGHDT and YNNKEL (reference sequence).

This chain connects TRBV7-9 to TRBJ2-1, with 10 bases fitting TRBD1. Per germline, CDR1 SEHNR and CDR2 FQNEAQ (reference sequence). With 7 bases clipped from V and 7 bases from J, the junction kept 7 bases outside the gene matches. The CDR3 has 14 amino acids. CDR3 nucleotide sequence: TGTGCCAGCAAACCGGGACAGGGGACAAATGAGCAGTTCTTC. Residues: CASKPGQGTNEQFF.

The CDR3 sequence is CASSGTGGSYEQYF. The DNA for the CDR3 is TGTGCCAGCAGTGGGACCGGGGGCTCCTACGAGCAGTACTTC. The J gene is TRBJ2-7, the V gene TRBV2; the D gene is possibly TRBD2 (6 bases). Germline CDR1 is SNHLY and CDR2 is FYNNEI. Trimming took off 4 bases at V and 0 bases at J, with 10 bases between the two ends. This CDR3 spans 14 amino acids.

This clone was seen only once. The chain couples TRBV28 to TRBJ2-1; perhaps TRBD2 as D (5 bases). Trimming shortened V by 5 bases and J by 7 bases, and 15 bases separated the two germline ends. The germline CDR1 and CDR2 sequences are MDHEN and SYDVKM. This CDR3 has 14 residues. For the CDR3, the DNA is TGTGCCAGCAGTCTTACCGGGGAGATTAATGAGCAGTTCTTC. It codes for CASSLTGEINEQFF.

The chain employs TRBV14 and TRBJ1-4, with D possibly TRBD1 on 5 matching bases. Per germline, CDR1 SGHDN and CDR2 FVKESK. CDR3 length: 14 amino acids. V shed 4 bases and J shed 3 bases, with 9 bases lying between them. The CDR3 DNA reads TGTGCCAGCAGCCGAAGGGGCGCTAATGAAAAACTGTTTTTT. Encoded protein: CASSRRGANEKLFF.

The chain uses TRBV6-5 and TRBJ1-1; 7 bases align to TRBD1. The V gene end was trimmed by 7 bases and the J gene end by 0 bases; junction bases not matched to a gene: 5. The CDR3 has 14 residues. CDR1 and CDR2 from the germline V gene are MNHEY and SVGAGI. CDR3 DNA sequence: TGTGCCAGCACCGCACAGGGGATGAACACTGAAGCTTTCTTT. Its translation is CASTAQGMNTEAFF.

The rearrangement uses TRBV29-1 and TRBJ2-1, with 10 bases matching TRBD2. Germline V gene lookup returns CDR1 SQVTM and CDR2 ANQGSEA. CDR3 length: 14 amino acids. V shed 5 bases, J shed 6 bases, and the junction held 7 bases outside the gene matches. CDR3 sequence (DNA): TGCAGCGTTAGGAAGCGGGGGGGCTTCAATGAGCAGTTCTTC. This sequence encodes CSVRKRGGFNEQFF.